Below are 22 T cell receptor beta chains sequenced from a single sample in a study of blood T cell repertoires in COVID-19. The table came from immunoSEQ multiplex PCR; TCRdb's copy has only in-frame clones and leaves some out. The data show roughly 150,000 clones, roughly 88% seen once. Material for sequencing was peripheral blood. The source is a woman in her fifties or sixties with acute or convalescent COVID-19.

This clone was seen only a few times. V and J are TRBV28 and TRBJ1-1; D is undetermined. This CDR3 comprises 16 residues. Trimming stripped 6 bases from V and 0 bases from J, with 17 bases between. In germline, CDR1 is MDHEN, CDR2 SYDVKM. The CDR3 nucleotides read TGTGCCAGCAGAGTCGAGGGTGGCTATATGAACACTGAAGCTTTCTTT. This codes for CASRVEGGYMNTEAFF.

J is TRBJ2-5 and V is TRBV10-1, with a tentative D call TRBD2 (6 bases). Trimming left V 11 bases short and J 4 bases short, with 26 bases between. The CDR3 covers 16 residues. In germline, CDR1 is WNHNN, CDR2 SYGVQD (reference sequence). The CDR3 region is CAGRDSMYPHPETQYF. As DNA, the CDR3 is TGCGCCGGAAGGGACTCCATGTACCCCCACCCAGAGACCCAGTACTTC.

The CDR3 spells CASRETGTYGYTF. CDR3 coding DNA: TGTGCCAGCAGGGAAACAGGGACCTATGGCTACACCTTC. The V call is TRBV12-3 or TRBV12-4, the J call TRBJ1-2; the D gene is possibly TRBD1 (6 bases). This CDR3 region has 13 residues. The V end lost 6 bases, the J end lost 4 bases, and 12 bases lay between the germline ends.

In its sample, this clone was seen a few times. The J gene is TRBJ2-7, the V gene TRBV6-5; the D gene is possibly TRBD2 (6 bases). The CDR3 consists of 13 residues. Trimming shortened V by 5 bases and J by 6 bases, and 14 bases separated the two germline ends. The germline V gene encodes CDR1 MNHEY and CDR2 SVGAGI. DNA for the CDR3: TGTGCCAGCAGTATGACTAGTTGGGGCGAGCAGTACTTC. Encoded protein: CASSMTSWGEQYF.

The rearrangement links TRBV15 to TRBJ2-7; 9 nucleotides line up with TRBD1. The V and J ends lost 4 bases and 1 base, in that order; junction bases with no gene match: 5. Germline CDR1 and CDR2: LNHNV and YYDKDF (reference sequence). CDR3 size: 15 residues. CDR3 protein: CATSKDRGHSYEQYF. The CDR3 DNA reads as TGTGCCACCAGCAAGGACAGGGGCCATTCCTACGAGCAGTACTTC.

The genes are TRBV6-2 or TRBV6-3 and TRBJ2-7, with TRBD2 matching over 8 bases. The CDR3 consists of 15 residues. Germline V gene lookup returns CDR1 MNHEY and CDR2 SVGEGT. The ends lost 2 bases at V and 3 bases at J; junction bases unmatched: 6. CDR3 nucleotide sequence: TGTGCCAGCAGTTACGTGATAGCGGGGCTCTACGAGCAGTACTTC. Its protein is CASSYVIAGLYEQYF.

The chain employs TRBV4-3 and TRBJ2-1, with TRBD2 matching over 8 bases. Germline values: CDR1 LGHNA, CDR2 YSLEER. This CDR3 is built from 13 residues. V was clipped by 6 bases and J by 5 bases; unmatched bases: 3. The CDR3 loop is CASRREDHNEQFF. CDR3 bases: TGCGCCAGCAGGCGGGAGGATCACAATGAGCAGTTCTTC.

This chain connects TRBV20-1 to TRBJ1-2; no reliable D call. Germline V gene lookup returns CDR1 DFQATT and CDR2 SNEGSKA (reference sequence). The CDR3 spans 10 residues. The CDR3 nucleotides read TGCAGGCGCGCGGGCTATGGCTACACCTTC. It translates to CRRAGYGYTF.

CDR3 coding DNA: TGTGCCAGCTCACCCATGAGAGGGATGGCCACCGGGGAGCTGTTTTTT. This translates into CASSPMRGMATGELFF. The gene calls are TRBV18 and TRBJ2-2, with D possibly being TRBD2 (5 bases). V lost 3 bases to trimming and J lost 4 bases, with 15 bases between them. CDR3 length: 16 amino acids. Germline V lookup: CDR1 KGHSH, CDR2 LQKENI.

The chain recombines TRBV6-4 with TRBJ2-3; 8 bases align to TRBD1. V shed 2 bases, J shed 0 bases, and the junction held 1 base outside the gene matches. CDR3 length: 15 amino acids. Germline V gene sequence: CDR1 MRHNA, CDR2 SNTAGT. The chain's CDR3 is CASSDQGASTDTQYF. CDR3 coding DNA: TGTGCCAGCAGTGACCAGGGGGCTAGCACAGATACGCAGTATTTT.

The CDR3 protein is CASSVAGTSYEQYF. The CDR3 DNA is TGTGCCAGCAGCGTCGCAGGGACTTCCTACGAGCAGTACTTC. The chain joins TRBV9 to TRBJ2-7; TRBD2 might be the D (6 bases). Trimming cost V 2 bases and J 1 base, with 10 bases left between them. This CDR3 is built from 14 residues. Germline V CDR1 and CDR2: SGDLS, YYNGEE.

V and J are TRBV27 and TRBJ1-4; D unresolved. From germline, CDR1 is MNHEY and CDR2 SMNVEV (reference sequence). This CDR3 is 14 amino acids long. Deletions cut 7 bases from V and 0 bases from J, with 9 bases between. Here the CDR3 DNA reads TGTGCCAGCAAGCGCGGAACAACTAATGAAAAACTGTTTTTT. Its translation: CASKRGTTNEKLFF.

CDR3 sequence: CASSKYVAGGRDTQYF. CDR3 DNA sequence: TGTGCCAGCAGCAAATACGTCGCGGGAGGTAGAGATACGCAGTATTTT. The gene calls are TRBV28 and TRBJ2-3, with 8 bases matching TRBD2. V gave up 6 bases and J gave up 5 bases; unmatched junction bases: 13. Germline-derived CDR1 and CDR2 are MDHEN and SYDVKM. The CDR3 sequence is 16 residues long.

V gene TRBV11-2 combines with J gene TRBJ1-2; D not certain. The CDR3 length is 15 residues. Germline CDR1 is SGHAT and CDR2 is FQNNGV. V shed 0 bases and J shed 7 bases, with 15 bases lying between them. The CDR3: CASSLDLAVAGGYTF. The CDR3 bases are TGTGCCAGCAGCTTAGATCTAGCGGTGGCGGGTGGCTACACCTTC.

This chain links TRBV28 with TRBJ2-7; no clear D. The CDR3 is 12 residues long. Per germline, CDR1 MDHEN and CDR2 SYDVKM. Between the trimmed V and J ends, which lost 7 bases and 2 bases, there was a span of 9 bases. The CDR3 coding sequence is TGTGCCAGCAAATCTAGACCCTACGAGCAGTACTTC. Its protein product is CASKSRPYEQYF.

This chain uses TRBV3-1 (or the pseudogene TRBV3-2) with TRBJ2-7; 11 nucleotides line up with TRBD1. The CDR3 is 15 residues long. Germline values: CDR1 LGHDT, CDR2 YNNKEL (reference sequence). The J segment lost 3 bases and the V segment lost 3 bases, leaving 4 bases of the junction unmatched. The CDR3 DNA reads as TGTGCCAGCAGCCAGCCGGGACAGGGGGACTACGAGCAGTACTTC. Its protein product is CASSQPGQGDYEQYF.

This clone was seen a handful of times. The V call is TRBV12-3 or TRBV12-4, the J call TRBJ1-2; D might be TRBD1 (5 bases). The CDR3 has 12 residues. The V end lost 6 bases, the J end lost 6 bases, and 11 bases lay between the germline ends. Here the CDR3 DNA reads TGTGCCAGCAGCGGATTAGGGGATGGCTACACCTTC. It translates to CASSGLGDGYTF.

The chain uses TRBV18 and TRBJ1-5; 9 nucleotides line up with TRBD1. CDR1 and CDR2 from the germline V gene are KGHSH and LQKENI. CDR3 size: 16 residues. The junction had 7 bases not matched to a gene; V was cut back by 3 bases and J by 4 bases. DNA of the CDR3: TGTGCCAGCTCACCGGACAGGGGAGGAACAAATCAGCCCCAGCATTTT. Its translation is CASSPDRGGTNQPQHF.

CDR3 sequence (DNA): TGTGCCAGCAGTCCCAGCTCCTATAATTCACCCCTCCACTTT. Amino acid sequence: CASSPSSYNSPLHF. This chain uses TRBV27 with TRBJ1-6; D gene ambiguous. The CDR3 covers 14 residues. Germline CDR1 MNHEY, CDR2 SMNVEV (reference sequence). Deletions cut 5 bases from V and 0 bases from J, with 5 bases between.

On this clone: The sample contains more than one DNA sequence encoding this CDR3. This rearrangement joins TRBV19 to TRBJ2-3, with 7 bases fitting TRBD1. CDR1 LNHDA and CDR2 SQIVND come from the germline V gene (reference sequence). Trimming took 5 bases from V and 1 from J; bases not matched to a gene: 3. The CDR3 covers 14 residues. The CDR3 spells CASSPGQRTDTQYF. The CDR3 region has the DNA TGTGCCAGTAGTCCGGGACAGCGCACAGATACGCAGTATTTT.

The chain recombines TRBV5-4 with TRBJ2-6; TRBD1 agrees at 9 bases. V shed 1 base and J 4 bases; nucleotides not matched to a gene: 6. The CDR3 runs to 17 residues. The germline CDR1 and CDR2 sequences are SGHNT and YYREEE (reference sequence). The DNA of the CDR3 is TGTGCCAGCAGCTTGACAGGGGGCTCTCTGGGGGCCAACGTCCTGACTTTC. Translating gives CASSLTGGSLGANVLTF. Complete variable domain (other parts from reference TRBV5-4 and TRBJ2-6): ETGVTQSPTHLIKTRGQQVTLRCSSQSGHNTVSWYQQALGQGPQFIFQYYREEENGRGNFPPRFSGLQFPNYSSELNVNALELDDSALYLCASSLTGGSLGANVLTFGAGSRLTVL.

The rearrangement uses TRBV2 and TRBJ1-1; D remains ambiguous. The CDR3 totals 12 residues. Trimming shortened V by 6 bases and J by 7 bases, and 12 bases separated the two germline ends. Germline-derived CDR1 and CDR2 are SNHLY and FYNNEI. The CDR3 nucleotides are TGTGCCAGCAGGAACGGTCCGTTTGAAGCTTTCTTT. Encoded protein: CASRNGPFEAFF.